A single sample is the source of the 22 T cell receptor beta chains below, sequenced in a study of shared clonotypes between healthy human individuals. CD45RO negativity and positive selection for CCR7 defined naive CD8 cells, a population that excluded terminally differentiated effector memory CD45RA+ cells. Measured with immunoSEQ multiplex PCR; TCRdb has only the in-frame clones, and not every one. The profile shows about 800,000 clones, about 96% of them singletons. Sequencing input: naive CD8+ T cells sorted from blood. The receptors were gathered from a man in his thirties or forties in good health.

The J gene is TRBJ1-1, the V gene TRBV19; D gene unclear. The CDR3 runs to 17 residues. V lost 0 bases, J lost 0 bases, and 14 bases lay in between. The germline V gene has CDR1 LNHDA and CDR2 SQIVND (reference sequence). This CDR3 reads CASSIESVTTMNTEAFF. The CDR3 DNA reads as TGTGCCAGTAGTATAGAGTCTGTTACGACGATGAACACTGAAGCTTTCTTT.

The genes are TRBV5-4 and TRBJ2-5, with D perhaps matching TRBD1 (5 bases). Per the germline V gene, CDR1 is SGHNT and CDR2 is YYREEE (reference sequence). V shed 5 bases and J shed 5 bases, with 16 bases lying between them. This CDR3 spans 14 amino acids. The CDR3 nucleotides are TGTGCCAGCAGGGACATCGGCATTGAGGAGACCCAGTACTTC. Its translation: CASRDIGIEETQYF.

The table lists this clone with a count of one. V and J are TRBV5-4 and TRBJ2-3; no clear D. The germline gives CDR1 SGHNT, CDR2 YYREEE (reference sequence). The CDR3 is 12 amino acids. Trimming took off 0 bases at V and 4 bases at J, with 3 bases between the two ends. The CDR3 DNA follows: TGTGCCAGCAGCTTGGCCTCAGATACGCAGTATTTT. This encodes CASSLASDTQYF.

The chain employs TRBV6-5 and TRBJ2-7, with 12 bases fitting TRBD1. CDR1 and CDR2 (germline): MNHEY, SVGAGI. This CDR3 spans 15 amino acids. Trimming cost V 2 bases and J 3 bases; bases outside gene matches: 2. CDR3 residues: CASSYGTGGDYEQYF. Here the CDR3 DNA reads TGTGCCAGCAGTTACGGGACAGGGGGCGACTACGAGCAGTACTTC.

The chain has TRBV5-8 and TRBJ2-7, with D hard to call. The CDR3 contains 14 residues. With 5 bases removed from V and 2 bases from J, the gap between germline ends came to 14 bases. Germline CDR1 reads SGHTS; CDR2 reads YDEGEE. CDR3 nucleotide sequence: TGTGCCAGCAGGCCCGGGCGCGCGCCCTACGAGCAGTACTTC. This codes for CASRPGRAPYEQYF.

This chain links TRBV4-1 with TRBJ2-7; D is possibly TRBD1 (5 bases). Between the trimmed V and J ends, which lost 4 bases and 3 bases, there was a span of 16 bases. CDR3 length: 15 residues. Germline assignment: CDR1 MGHRA and CDR2 YSYEKL. The CDR3 is CASSRQGTPDYEQYF. In DNA form, the CDR3 reads TGCGCCAGCAGCCGGCAGGGCACGCCCGACTACGAGCAGTACTTC.

The chain carries TRBV2 and TRBJ2-7; maybe TRBD2 (5 bases). CDR1 is SNHLY and CDR2 is FYNNEI in the germline V gene. With 3 bases removed from V and 0 bases from J, the gap between germline ends came to 6 bases. The CDR3 consists of 13 residues. The CDR3 region is CASSEGSSYEQYF. The CDR3, as DNA: TGTGCCAGCAGTGAGGGGAGCTCCTACGAGCAGTACTTC.

The chain employs TRBV7-2 and TRBJ2-7; possible D gene TRBD2, 6 bases. V shed 3 bases and J shed 1 base, with 13 bases lying between them. The length of the CDR3 is 15 residues. Germline V CDR1 and CDR2: SGHTA, FQGNSA. The CDR3 sequence: CASSFRRDPSYEQYF. The CDR3 region has the DNA TGTGCCAGCAGCTTCCGGCGGGACCCGTCCTACGAGCAGTACTTC.

The chain joins TRBV6-6 to TRBJ2-1, with D perhaps TRBD2 (5 bases). Germline V gene lookup returns CDR1 MNHNY and CDR2 SVGAGI (reference sequence). Trimming took 10 bases from V and 7 from J, leaving 20 bases between them. The CDR3 runs to 14 residues. The DNA of the CDR3 is TGTGCCACCGAGCCGGGAACCTTGCTAAATGAGCAGTTCTTC. It encodes CATEPGTLLNEQFF.

The gene calls are TRBV5-8 and TRBJ2-5; 7 positions agree with TRBD1. CDR3 length: 14 amino acids. V was clipped by 3 bases and J by 5 bases; unmatched bases: 7. Germline V gene lookup returns CDR1 SGHTS and CDR2 YDEGEE. The CDR3 coding sequence is TGTGCCAGCAGCTACGGACAGGACTCCGAGACCCAGTACTTC. This codes for CASSYGQDSETQYF.

The chain has TRBV9 and TRBJ2-3; D is possibly TRBD1 or TRBD2 (5 bases each). The V end was cut by 4 bases, the J end by 1 base, with 16 bases between. CDR3 length: 16 amino acids. CDR1 SGDLS and CDR2 YYNGEE come from the germline V gene. CDR3: CASSPRGGSGTDTQYF. DNA for the CDR3: TGTGCCAGCAGCCCCCGTGGGGGTAGCGGCACAGATACGCAGTATTTT.

The count of this clone is one. CDR3 residues: CASSAHPSEVRGTDTQYF. CDR3 sequence (DNA): TGTGCCAGCAGCGCACATCCTAGCGAGGTGCGGGGCACAGATACGCAGTATTTT. The genes are TRBV11-2 and TRBJ2-3; D possibly corresponds to TRBD2 (6 bases). The CDR3 spans 18 residues. Looked up from germline, CDR1 is SGHAT and CDR2 is FQNNGV. V lost 5 bases to trimming and J lost 1 base, with 22 bases between them.

This clone showed up just once. The genes are TRBV21-1 and TRBJ2-1; the table names TRBD2, a call not compared with the DNA. TRBV21-1 constitutes a pseudogene. This CDR3 contains 20 residues. DNA for the CDR3: TGTGCCAGCAGCAGTCTACGGTTCGGGGGATGCGAGCGTCGTCTAGATGAGCAGTTCTTC. This sequence encodes CASSSLRFGGCERRLDEQFF.

The rearrangement uses TRBV5-3 and TRBJ1-5; D is unresolved. TRBV5-3 is an open reading frame, and its role is uncertain. This CDR3 is 12 amino acids long. V was shortened by 1 base and J by 9 bases, with 8 bases between the two germline ends. The CDR3 coding sequence is TGTGCCAGAAGCTTGCCGAACAGGCCCCAGCATTTT. Amino acid sequence: CARSLPNRPQHF.

The chain uses TRBV13 and TRBJ2-7; 9 bases line up with TRBD1. Looked up from germline, CDR1 is PRHDT and CDR2 is FYEKMQ (reference sequence). The CDR3 consists of 15 residues. With 6 bases clipped from V and 7 bases from J, the junction kept 13 bases outside the gene matches. CDR3 loop: CASSGAGTGRLEQYF. The CDR3 nucleotides read TGTGCCAGCAGTGGAGCCGGGACAGGGCGCCTGGAGCAGTACTTC.

This chain joins TRBV28 and TRBJ2-2; TRBD2 matches at 7 bases. V lost 10 bases and J lost 5; bases outside the gene matches: 19. Germline V gene sequence: CDR1 MDHEN, CDR2 SYDVKM. The CDR3 consists of 17 residues. Here the CDR3 reads CATLHTVFGEGTGELFF. The CDR3 DNA reads TGTGCCACCCTTCATACGGTCTTCGGGGAGGGGACCGGGGAGCTGTTTTTT.

The chain joins TRBV27 to TRBJ1-1; 11 nucleotides match TRBD1. In germline, CDR1 is MNHEY, CDR2 SMNVEV (reference sequence). This CDR3 comprises 15 residues. V shed 5 bases and J 0 bases; nucleotides not matched to a gene: 2. DNA of the CDR3: TGTGCCAGCAGTCCGGGACAGGGGGTGAACACTGAAGCTTTCTTT. As protein: CASSPGQGVNTEAFF.

J is TRBJ1-2 and V is TRBV9; no definite D call. Trimming stripped 0 bases from V and 8 bases from J, with 23 bases between. CDR3 length equals 17 residues. The germline V gene encodes CDR1 SGDLS and CDR2 YYNGEE. The CDR3 is CASSVDSERGLIGGYTF. CDR3 in DNA: TGTGCCAGCAGCGTAGATTCCGAAAGAGGGCTGATAGGCGGCTACACCTTC. Full variable domain (rest looked up from reference TRBV9 and TRBJ1-2): DSGVTQTPKHLITATGQRVTLRCSPRSGDLSVYWYQQSLDQGLQFLIQYYNGEERAKGNILERFSAQQFPDLHSELNLSSLELGDSALYFCASSVDSERGLIGGYTFGSGTRLTVV.

The chain links TRBV7-6 to TRBJ2-6; no definite D call. The CDR3 length is 14 residues. Germline lookup yields CDR1 SGHVS and CDR2 FNYEAQ. V was cut by 2 bases and J by 1 base, with 3 bases left in between. CDR3 protein: CASSLNSGANVLTF. The CDR3 coding sequence is TGTGCCAGCAGCTTAAATTCTGGGGCCAACGTCCTGACTTTC.

The V call is TRBV6-1, the J call TRBJ2-7, with a weak D call TRBD2 (5 bases). Germline V gene lookup returns CDR1 MNHNS and CDR2 SASEGT. The CDR3 is made up of 13 amino acids. V lost 4 bases to trimming and J lost 3 bases, with 10 bases between them. CDR3 in amino acids: CASSVREFYEQYF. CDR3 in DNA: TGTGCCAGCAGTGTAAGGGAGTTCTACGAGCAGTACTTC.

The V and J genes are TRBV7-9 and TRBJ2-7; no reliable D call. From germline, CDR1 is SEHNR and CDR2 FQNEAQ (reference sequence). V was pared by 1 base and J by 4 bases, with 8 bases between. The CDR3 contains 13 residues. This chain's CDR3 is CASSLGSRYEQYF. The CDR3 bases are TGTGCCAGCAGCTTAGGGTCGAGGTACGAGCAGTACTTC.

The V gene is TRBV6-1, the J gene TRBJ2-1, with D uncertain. The CDR3 contains 13 residues. CDR1 and CDR2 from the germline V gene are MNHNS and SASEGT. Deletions cut 2 bases from V and 8 bases from J, with 10 bases between. CDR3 region: CASSERQLDEQFF. Written as DNA, the CDR3 is TGTGCCAGCAGTGAAAGGCAGCTCGATGAGCAGTTCTTC.